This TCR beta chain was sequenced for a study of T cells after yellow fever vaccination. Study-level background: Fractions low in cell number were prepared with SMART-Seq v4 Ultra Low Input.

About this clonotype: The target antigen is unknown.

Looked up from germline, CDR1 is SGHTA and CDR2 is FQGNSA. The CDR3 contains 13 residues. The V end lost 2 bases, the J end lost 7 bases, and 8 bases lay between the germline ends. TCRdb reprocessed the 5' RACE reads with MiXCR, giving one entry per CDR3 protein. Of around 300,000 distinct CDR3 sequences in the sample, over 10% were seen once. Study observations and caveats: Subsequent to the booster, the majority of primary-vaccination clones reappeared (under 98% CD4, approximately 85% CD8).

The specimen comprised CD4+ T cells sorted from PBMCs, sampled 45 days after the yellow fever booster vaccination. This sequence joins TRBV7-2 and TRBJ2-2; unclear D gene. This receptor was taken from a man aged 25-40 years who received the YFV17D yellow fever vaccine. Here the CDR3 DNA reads TGTGCCAGCAGCTTAAATCTTATCGGGGAGCTGTTTTTT. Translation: CASSLNLIGELFF. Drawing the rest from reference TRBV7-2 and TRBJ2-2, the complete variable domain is GAGVSQSPSNKVTEKGKDVELRCDPISGHTALYWYRQSLGQGLEFLIYFQGNSAPDKSGLPSDRFSAERTGGSVSTLTIQRTQQEDSAVYLCASSLNLIGELFFGEGSRLTVL.